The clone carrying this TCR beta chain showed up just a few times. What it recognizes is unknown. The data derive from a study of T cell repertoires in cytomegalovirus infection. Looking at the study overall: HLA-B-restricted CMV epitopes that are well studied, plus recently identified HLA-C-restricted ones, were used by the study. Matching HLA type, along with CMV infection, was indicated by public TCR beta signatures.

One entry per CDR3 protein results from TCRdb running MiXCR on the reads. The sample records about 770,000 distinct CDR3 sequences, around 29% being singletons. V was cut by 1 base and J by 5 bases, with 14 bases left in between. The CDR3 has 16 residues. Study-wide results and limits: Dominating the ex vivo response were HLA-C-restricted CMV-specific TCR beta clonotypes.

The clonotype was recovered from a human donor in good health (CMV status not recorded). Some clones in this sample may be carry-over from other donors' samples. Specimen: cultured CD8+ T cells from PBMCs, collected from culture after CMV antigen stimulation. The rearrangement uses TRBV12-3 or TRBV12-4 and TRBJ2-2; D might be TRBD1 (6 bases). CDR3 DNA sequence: TGTGCCAGCAGTTTAGGTTGGACAGCTAATACCGGGGAGCTGTTTTTT. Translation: CASSLGWTANTGELFF.